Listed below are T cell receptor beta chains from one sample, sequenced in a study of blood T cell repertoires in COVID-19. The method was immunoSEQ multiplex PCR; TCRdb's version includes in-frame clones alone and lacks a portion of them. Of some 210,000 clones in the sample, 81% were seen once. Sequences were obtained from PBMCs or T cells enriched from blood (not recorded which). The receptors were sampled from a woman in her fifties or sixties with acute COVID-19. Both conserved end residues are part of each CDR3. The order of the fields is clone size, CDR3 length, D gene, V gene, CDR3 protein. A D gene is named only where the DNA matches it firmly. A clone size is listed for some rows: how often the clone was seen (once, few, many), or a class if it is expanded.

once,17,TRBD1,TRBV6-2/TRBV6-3,CASSTPRQGASSYEQYF
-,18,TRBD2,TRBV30,CAWSDGLAGGPSTGELFF
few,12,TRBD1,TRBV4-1,CASSQPRDRLFF
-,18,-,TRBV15,CATSRDRAGAGNTGELFF
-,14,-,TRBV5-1,CASSLGAGAHEQYF
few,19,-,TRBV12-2,CASRSITGDRMSSGQPQHF
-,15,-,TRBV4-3,CASSQDQGGRMGYTF
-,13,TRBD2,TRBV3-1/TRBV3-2,CASSLGLAGEQYF
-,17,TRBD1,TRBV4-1,CASSQDTTGIPTDTQYF
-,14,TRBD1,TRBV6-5,CASTRGLTNEKLFF
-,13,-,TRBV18,CASSPREAWEQYF
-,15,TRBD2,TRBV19,CASSTRLAGMHEQFF
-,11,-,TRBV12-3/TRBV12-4,CASSLQETQYF
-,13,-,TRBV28,CASSFQGSYGYTF
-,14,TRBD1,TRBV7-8,CASSVDRDTGELFF
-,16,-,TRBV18,CASSPRRTDTNSPLHF
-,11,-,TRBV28,CASSVIQPQHF